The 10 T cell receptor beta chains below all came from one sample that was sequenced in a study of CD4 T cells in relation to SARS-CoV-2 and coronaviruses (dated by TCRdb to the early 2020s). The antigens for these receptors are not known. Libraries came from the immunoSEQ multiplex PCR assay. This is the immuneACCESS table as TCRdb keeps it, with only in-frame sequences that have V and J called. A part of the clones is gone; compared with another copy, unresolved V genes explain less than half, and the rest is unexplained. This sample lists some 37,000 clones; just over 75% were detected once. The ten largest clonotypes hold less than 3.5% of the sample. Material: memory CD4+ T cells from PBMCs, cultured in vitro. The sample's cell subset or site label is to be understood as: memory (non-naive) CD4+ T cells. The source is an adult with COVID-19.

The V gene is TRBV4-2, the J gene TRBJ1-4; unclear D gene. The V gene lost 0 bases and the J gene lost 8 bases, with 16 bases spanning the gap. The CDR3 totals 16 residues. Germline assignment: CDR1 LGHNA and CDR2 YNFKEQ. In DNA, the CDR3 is TGTGCCAGCAGCCAAGATCGAACGGGAGGGAACGAAAAACTGTTTTTT. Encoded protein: CASSQDRTGGNEKLFF.

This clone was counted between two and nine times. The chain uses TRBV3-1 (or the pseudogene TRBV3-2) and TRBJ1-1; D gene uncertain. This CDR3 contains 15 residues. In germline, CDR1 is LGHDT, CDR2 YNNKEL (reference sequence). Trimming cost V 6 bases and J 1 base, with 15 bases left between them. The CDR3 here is CASRPGGAGNTEAFF. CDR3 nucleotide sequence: TGTGCCAGCAGGCCTGGTGGCGCGGGGAACACTGAAGCTTTCTTT.

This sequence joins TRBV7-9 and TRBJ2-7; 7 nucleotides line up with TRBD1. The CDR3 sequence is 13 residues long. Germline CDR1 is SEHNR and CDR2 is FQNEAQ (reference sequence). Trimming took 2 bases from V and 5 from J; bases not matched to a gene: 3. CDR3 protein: CASSLRQGDEQYF. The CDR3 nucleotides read TGTGCCAGCAGCTTACGACAGGGAGACGAGCAGTACTTC.

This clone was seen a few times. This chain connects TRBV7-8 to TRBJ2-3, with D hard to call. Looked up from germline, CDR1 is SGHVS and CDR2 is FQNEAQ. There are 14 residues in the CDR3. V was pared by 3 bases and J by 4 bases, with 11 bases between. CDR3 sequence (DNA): TGTGCCAGCAGCTTCGGCCTTGGGGCAGATACGCAGTATTTT. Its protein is CASSFGLGADTQYF.

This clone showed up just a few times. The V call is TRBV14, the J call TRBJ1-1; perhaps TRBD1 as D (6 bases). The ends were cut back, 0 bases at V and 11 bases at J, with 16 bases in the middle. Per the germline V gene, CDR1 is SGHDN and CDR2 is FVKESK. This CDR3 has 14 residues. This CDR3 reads CASSQERQGSRAFF. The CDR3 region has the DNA TGTGCCAGCAGCCAAGAAAGGCAGGGGTCTCGTGCTTTCTTT.

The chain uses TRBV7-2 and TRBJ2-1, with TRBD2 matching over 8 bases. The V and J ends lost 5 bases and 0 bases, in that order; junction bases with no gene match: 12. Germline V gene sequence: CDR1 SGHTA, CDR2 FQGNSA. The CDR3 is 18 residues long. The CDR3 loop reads CASSPGLAGLSSYNEQFF. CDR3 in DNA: TGTGCCAGCAGCCCCGGATTAGCGGGGTTAAGCTCCTACAATGAGCAGTTCTTC.

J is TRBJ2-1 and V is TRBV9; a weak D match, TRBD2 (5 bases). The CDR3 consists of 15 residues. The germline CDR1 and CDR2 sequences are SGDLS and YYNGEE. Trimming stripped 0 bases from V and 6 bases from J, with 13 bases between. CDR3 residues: CASSVDPIGLNEQFF. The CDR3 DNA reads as TGTGCCAGCAGCGTAGACCCAATAGGACTCAATGAGCAGTTCTTC.

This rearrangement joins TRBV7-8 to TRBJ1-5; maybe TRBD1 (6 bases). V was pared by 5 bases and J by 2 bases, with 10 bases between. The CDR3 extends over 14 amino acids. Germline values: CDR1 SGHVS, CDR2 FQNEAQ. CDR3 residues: CASSVQGGNQPQHF. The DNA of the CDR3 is TGTGCCAGCAGCGTACAGGGTGGCAATCAGCCCCAGCATTTT.

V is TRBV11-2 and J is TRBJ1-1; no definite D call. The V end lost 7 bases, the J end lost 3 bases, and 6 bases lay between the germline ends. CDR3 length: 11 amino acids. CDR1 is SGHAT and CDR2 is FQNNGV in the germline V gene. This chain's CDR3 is CASMGDTEAFF. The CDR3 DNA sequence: TGTGCCAGCATGGGAGACACTGAAGCTTTCTTT.

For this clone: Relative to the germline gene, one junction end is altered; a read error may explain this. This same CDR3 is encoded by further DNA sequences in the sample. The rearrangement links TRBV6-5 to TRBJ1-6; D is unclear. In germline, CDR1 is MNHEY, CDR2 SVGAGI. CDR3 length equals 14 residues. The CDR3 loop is CASSFRDKDSPLHF. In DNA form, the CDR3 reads TGTGCCAGCAGTTTCCGAGATAAGGATTCACCCCTCCATTTT.